The sequence of this T cell receptor (beta chain) was determined in a study of T-cell reconstitution after alpha-beta-depleted transplantation in children. For TCRbeta, the library was prepared with unique molecular identifiers. TCRdb reanalysed the PCR reads using MiXCR and keeps one entry per CDR3 protein. The sample gives some 200,000 distinct CDR3 sequences, roughly 8.1% of which show up once; roughly a third is in the top ten. Germline V gene data show CDR1 as SGHAT and CDR2 as FQNNGV. This CDR3 has 15 residues. V lost 3 bases to trimming and J lost 1 base, with 10 bases between them. Findings and caveats of the study: Diversity and T-cell counts at one year after transplant derived mostly from new T cells. Reportedly, alpha-beta T cells present about two months post-transplant originated from several hundred expanded clones of graft origin. Day-60 TCRbeta diversity that was high in some patients was derived from surviving recipient T cells and thymic progenitors.

Concerning this clonotype: Its matching antigen is unknown. A much larger clone lies one base from this, so it may be a read error.

The source is a male patient between 2 and 10 years old who had a stem cell transplant for acute myeloid leukemia, so the T cells may come from the graft donor. The sample consisted of PBMCs, mostly from graft donor cells, taken 360 days after TCRalphabeta/CD19-depleted stem cell transplant. This chain uses TRBV11-2 with TRBJ2-1; D might be TRBD2 (7 bases). The CDR3 spells CASSFGRGSYNEQFF. The DNA for the CDR3 is TGTGCCAGCAGCTTTGGGAGGGGGTCCTACAATGAGCAGTTCTTC.